A selection of T cell receptor beta chains follows, all from one sample in a study of type 1 and type 2 diabetes patients. In TCRdb, the multiplex PCR reads were re-called with MiXCR into one record per CDR3 protein. The sample lists 250,000 to 300,000 distinct CDR3 sequences, 47% occurring once. Sequencing was carried out using peripheral blood mononuclear cells (PBMCs). The source is a young man with type 2 diabetes. The CDR3 runs from the conserved cysteine through the conserved F or W. The D gene is left open where the match is weak. Size is omitted from some rows. Given values are once, few, many or a class for expanded clones.

TRBJ1-1 | NA | NA | TRBV7-9 | CASSLLAESTEAFF | TGTGCCAGCAGCTTGTTGGCCGAGAGCACTGAAGCTTTCTTT
TRBJ2-7 | NA | NA | TRBV7-6 | CASSTPGQGAWYF | TGTGCCAGCAGCACACCGGGACAAGGCGCCTGGTACTTC
TRBJ1-1 | TRBD1 | few | TRBV5-1 | CASSTGQANTEAFF | TGCGCCAGCAGCACGGGACAGGCGAACACTGAAGCTTTCTTT
TRBJ2-1 | TRBD2 | NA | TRBV2 | CASSEGTSGRPEFF | TGTGCCAGCAGTGAAGGGACTAGCGGGAGGCCCGAGTTCTTC
TRBJ1-2 | TRBD1 | NA | TRBV7-8 | CASSVVTGKGYTF | TGTGCCAGCAGTGTTGTGACAGGGAAAGGCTACACCTTC
TRBJ1-1 | NA | few | TRBV6-1 | CASSDGRYNTEAFF | TGTGCCAGCAGTGATGGGAGGTACAACACTGAAGCTTTCTTT
TRBJ1-1 | NA | NA | TRBV9 | CASSAGRLNTEAFF | TGTGCCAGTAGTGCCGGACGGCTGAACACTGAAGCTTTCTTT
TRBJ2-7 | NA | NA | TRBV19 | CASSIVASLKPLSYEQYF | TGTGCCAGTAGTATCGTCGCTAGCCTGAAACCACTCTCCTACGAGCAGTACTTC
TRBJ2-1 | TRBD2 | NA | TRBV12-3/TRBV12-4 | CATSDSQAGAFNEQFF | TGTGCCACCAGTGATTCTCAAGCGGGGGCGTTCAATGAGCAGTTCTTC
TRBJ1-1 | NA | NA | TRBV20-1 | CSAEAGRATEAFF | TGCAGTGCCGAAGCAGGGCGGGCAACTGAAGCTTTCTTT
TRBJ2-5 | NA | few | TRBV7-2 | CASSLSRGRGETQYF | TGTGCCAGCAGCTTATCGAGGGGGCGGGGGGAGACCCAGTACTTC
TRBJ2-7 | TRBD2 | once | TRBV7-3 | CASSSRWGGSGEQYF | TGTGCCAGCAGCTCCCGCTGGGGAGGGAGCGGCGAGCAGTACTTC
TRBJ2-7 | NA | NA | TRBV2 | CASSSAAGLYEQYF | TGTGCCAGCAGTTCTGCCGCGGGACTCTACGAGCAGTACTTC
TRBJ2-3 | NA | NA | TRBV7-3 | CASSLVDTSQYF | TGTGCCAGCAGCTTAGTCGACACCTCGCAGTATTTT
TRBJ1-1 | TRBD1 | few | TRBV19 | CASSSPGQGLEAFF | TGTGCCAGTAGTTCCCCGGGACAGGGGCTTGAAGCTTTCTTT
TRBJ2-7 | TRBD1 | few | TRBV7-8 | CASSFRTGGYEQYF | TGTGCCAGCAGCTTCAGGACAGGGGGATACGAGCAGTACTTC
TRBJ2-2 | NA | few | TRBV15 | CATSRVGAHAGELFF | TGTGCCACCAGCAGAGTGGGGGCGCACGCCGGGGAGCTGTTTTTT
TRBJ2-3 | NA | NA | TRBV19 | CASRQSDTQYF | TGTGCCAGTAGACAGTCAGATACGCAGTATTTT
TRBJ2-5 | NA | few | TRBV14 | CASSQAGGVMYF | TGTGCCAGCAGCCAAGCTGGTGGTGTCATGTACTTC
TRBJ1-2 | TRBD1 | NA | TRBV30 | CAWSPRGGQSSYTF | TGTGCCTGGAGTCCCAGGGGGGGTCAATCATCCTACACCTTC
TRBJ1-2 | TRBD1 | NA | TRBV4-1 | CASSQGQGGVIRGGYTF | TGCGCCAGCAGCCAAGGACAGGGGGGCGTTATACGTGGAGGCTACACCTTC
TRBJ2-5 | TRBD2 | few | TRBV27 | CASSPVLRGRAVRETQYF | TGTGCCAGCAGTCCAGTCCTTCGCGGGAGGGCAGTGCGGGAGACCCAGTACTTC
TRBJ1-1 | NA | NA | TRBV28 | CASSLWDNGMNTEAFF | TGTGCCAGCAGCCTGTGGGACAACGGCATGAACACTGAAGCTTTCTTT
TRBJ2-1 | NA | NA | TRBV4-1 | CASSQEVEAAQFF | TGCGCCAGCAGCCAAGAGGTAGAAGCGGCTCAGTTCTTC
TRBJ2-7 | NA | NA | TRBV6-1 | CASSKEDGGNEQYF | TGTGCCAGCAGCAAGGAGGATGGTGGGAACGAGCAGTACTTC
TRBJ1-2 | TRBD1 | few | TRBV27 | CASSPRTGERGYTF | TGTGCCAGCAGTCCCAGGACAGGGGAGCGCGGCTACACCTTC
TRBJ2-5 | TRBD2 | few | TRBV10-2 | CASSERSGGSGYQETQYF | TGCGCCAGCAGTGAAAGAAGCGGGGGTAGCGGGTACCAAGAGACCCAGTACTTC
TRBJ1-3 | NA | NA | TRBV7-9 | CASSLGGSYGNTIYF | TGTGCCAGCAGCTTAGGAGGATCGTACGGAAACACCATATATTTT
TRBJ2-1 | NA | NA | TRBV10-1 | CASSETGPHEQFF | TGCGCCAGCAGTGAGACTGGTCCCCATGAGCAGTTCTTC
TRBJ2-5 | NA | NA | TRBV5-1 | CASSLETWGFEYF | TGCGCCAGCAGCTTGGAAACGTGGGGCTTTGAGTATTTT
TRBJ1-1 | NA | few | TRBV14 | CASSQVRADTEAFF | TGTGCCAGCAGCCAAGTACGGGCCGACACTGAAGCTTTCTTT
TRBJ2-5 | NA | many | TRBV7-6 | CASSSGRVGDNPYQETQYF | TGTGCCAGCAGCTCCGGGCGGGTCGGCGATAACCCGTACCAAGAGACCCAGTACTTC
TRBJ2-7 | TRBD1 | NA | TRBV5-1 | CASSEGTAYSYEQYF | TGCGCCAGCAGCGAAGGGACAGCCTACTCCTACGAGCAGTACTTC
TRBJ2-6 | NA | NA | TRBV19 | CASLPPGSGANVLTF | TGTGCCAGTCTCCCCCCGGGCTCTGGGGCCAACGTCCTGACTTTC
TRBJ2-7 | NA | NA | TRBV14 | CASSQDLQGEQYF | TGTGCCAGCAGCCAAGATCTCCAGGGGGAGCAGTACTTC
TRBJ2-5 | NA | once | TRBV6-2/TRBV6-3 | CASSPNRGETQYF | TGTGCCAGCAGCCCGAATCGGGGCGAGACCCAGTACTTC
TRBJ2-2 | NA | NA | TRBV7-9 | CASSPTGITNTGELFF | TGTGCCAGCAGCCCGACAGGCATTACGAACACCGGGGAGCTGTTTTTT
TRBJ2-2 | NA | few | TRBV7-7 | CASSLKNTGELFF | TGTGCTAGCAGCTTGAAGAACACCGGGGAGCTGTTTTTT
TRBJ2-5 | NA | NA | TRBV11-2 | CASSFLRGRLPMISWEQETQYF | TGTGCCAGCAGCTTTTTACGGGGCCGCCTCCCGATGATTAGCTGGGAGCAAGAGACCCAGTACTTC
TRBJ1-6 | NA | NA | TRBV20-1 | CSARSDIEGPSPLHF | TGCAGTGCTAGATCGGACATCGAGGGACCTTCACCCCTCCACTTT
TRBJ2-1 | NA | NA | TRBV2 | CASSEARRDEQFF | TGTGCCAGCAGTGAAGCTCGTAGGGATGAGCAGTTCTTC
TRBJ2-4 | TRBD1 | NA | TRBV11-2 | CASSFPVARGRNIQYF | TGTGCCAGCAGCTTCCCTGTGGCCAGGGGGCGGAACATTCAGTACTTC
TRBJ2-7 | NA | NA | TRBV19 | CARGDTIDSYEQYF | TGTGCCAGGGGGGACACTATAGACTCCTACGAGCAGTACTTC
TRBJ2-2 | TRBD2 | many | TRBV10-1 | CASSVSSGGPNTGELFF | TGCGCCAGCAGTGTCTCTAGCGGGGGGCCGAACACCGGGGAGCTGTTTTTT